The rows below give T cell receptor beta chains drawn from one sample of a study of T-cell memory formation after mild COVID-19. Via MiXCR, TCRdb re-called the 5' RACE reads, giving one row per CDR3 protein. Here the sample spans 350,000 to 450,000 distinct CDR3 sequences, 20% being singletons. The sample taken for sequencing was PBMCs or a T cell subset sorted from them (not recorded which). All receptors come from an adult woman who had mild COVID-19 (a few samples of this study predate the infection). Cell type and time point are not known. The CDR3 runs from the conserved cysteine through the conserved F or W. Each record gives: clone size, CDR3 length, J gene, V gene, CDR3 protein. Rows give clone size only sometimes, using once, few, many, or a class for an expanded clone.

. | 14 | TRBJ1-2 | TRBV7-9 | CASSSPDGFYGYTF
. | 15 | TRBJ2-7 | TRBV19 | CASSPTTGKTYEQYF
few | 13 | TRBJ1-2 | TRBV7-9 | CASSPSLGYGYTF
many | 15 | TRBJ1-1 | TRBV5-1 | CASSSGVSGYTEAFF
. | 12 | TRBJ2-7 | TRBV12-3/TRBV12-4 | CASSHGGYEQYF
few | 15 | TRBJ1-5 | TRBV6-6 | CASSSEQGGHQPQHF
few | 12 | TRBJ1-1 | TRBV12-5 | CASGLELTEAFF
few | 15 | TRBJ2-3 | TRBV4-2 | CASSQDGGQGQTQYF
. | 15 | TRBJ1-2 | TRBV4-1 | CASSQDKGGLSGYTF
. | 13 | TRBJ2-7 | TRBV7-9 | CASRTAGGREQYF
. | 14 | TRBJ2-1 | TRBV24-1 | CATSDPAPNNEQLF
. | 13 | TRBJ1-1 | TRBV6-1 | CASSERVKRSAFF
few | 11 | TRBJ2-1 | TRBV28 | CASSSSYGQFF
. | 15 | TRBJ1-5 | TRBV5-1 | CASSLAGTSNQPQHF
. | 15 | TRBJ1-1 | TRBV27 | CASSAQGRRETEAFF
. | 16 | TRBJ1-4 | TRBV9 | CASSVGGRATNEKLFF
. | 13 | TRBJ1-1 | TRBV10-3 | CAISQTVGTEAFF
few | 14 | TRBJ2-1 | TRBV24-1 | CATSDLGKYNEQFF
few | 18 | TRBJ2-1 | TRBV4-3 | CASSQEWARAGGHNEQFF
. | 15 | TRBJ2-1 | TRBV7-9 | CASSLRLAGFDEQFF
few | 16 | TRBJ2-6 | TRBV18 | CASSSGQGSGANVLTF
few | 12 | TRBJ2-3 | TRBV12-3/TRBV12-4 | CASRGQSDTQYF
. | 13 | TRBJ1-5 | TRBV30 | CAWTNYSNQPQHF
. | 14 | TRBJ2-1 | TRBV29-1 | CSVEEPPTLHEQFF
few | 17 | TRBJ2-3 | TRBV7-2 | CASSLSLAGGPGDTQYF
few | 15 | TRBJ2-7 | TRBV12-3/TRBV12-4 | CASSFGAGTPHEQYF
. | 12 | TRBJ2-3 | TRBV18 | CASSPPTRGQYF
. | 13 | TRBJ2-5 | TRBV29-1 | CSVVPFALETQYF
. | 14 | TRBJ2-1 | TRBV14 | CASSQDKTGLEQFF
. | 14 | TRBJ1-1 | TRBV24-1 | CATSDSGRGDEAFF
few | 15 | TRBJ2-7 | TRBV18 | CASSPDGLATYEQYF
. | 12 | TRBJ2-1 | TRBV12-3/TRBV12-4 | CASSKGANEQFF
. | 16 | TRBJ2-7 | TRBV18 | CASSPGQGGISYEQYF
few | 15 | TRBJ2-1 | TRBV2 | CASTRFRQGENEQFF
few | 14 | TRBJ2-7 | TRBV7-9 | CASSPGLALHEQYF
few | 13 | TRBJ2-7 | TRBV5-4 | CASKGKDSAEQYF
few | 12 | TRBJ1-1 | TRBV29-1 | CSVGRVDTEAFF
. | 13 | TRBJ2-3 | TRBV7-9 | CASSLVLTDTQYF
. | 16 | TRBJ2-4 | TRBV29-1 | CSVGGQWGGHRDIQYF
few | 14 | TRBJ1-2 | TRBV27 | CASSRGRDDYGYTF
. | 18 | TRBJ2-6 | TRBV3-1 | CASSQDNWRVDGANVLTF
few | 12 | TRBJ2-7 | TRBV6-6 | CASSYDPYEQYF
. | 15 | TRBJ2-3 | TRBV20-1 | CSARDPGLATDTQYF
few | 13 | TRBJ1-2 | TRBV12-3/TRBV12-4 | CASSSIGGGGYTF
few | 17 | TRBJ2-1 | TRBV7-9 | CASSPRLTISSYNEQFF
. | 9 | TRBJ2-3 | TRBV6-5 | CASFFSQYF
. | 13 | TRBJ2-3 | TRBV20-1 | CRTRPVGTDTQYF
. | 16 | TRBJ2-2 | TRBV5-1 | CASSLRTSGRPGELFF
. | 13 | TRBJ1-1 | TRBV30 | CAWSRTGGTEAFF
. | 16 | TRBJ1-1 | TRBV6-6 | CASSLDSRLMNTEAFF
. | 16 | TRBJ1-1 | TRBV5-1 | CASSIRDPRVGTEAFF
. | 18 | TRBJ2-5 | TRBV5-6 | CASSSRGEPRILQETQYF
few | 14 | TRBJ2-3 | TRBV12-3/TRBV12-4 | CAMSAGGRSDTQYF
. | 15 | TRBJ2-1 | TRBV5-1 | CASNKTGVGCNEQFF
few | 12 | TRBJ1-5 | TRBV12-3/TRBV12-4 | CASSRTWQPQHF
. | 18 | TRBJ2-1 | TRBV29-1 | CSAAAGTSGSITYNEQFF
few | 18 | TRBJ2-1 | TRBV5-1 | CASSAGLAGVPHYNEQFF
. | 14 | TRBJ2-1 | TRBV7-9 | CASSPNSGKNEQFF
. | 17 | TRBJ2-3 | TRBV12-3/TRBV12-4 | CASSDTSGWPSTDTQYF
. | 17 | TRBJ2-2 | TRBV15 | CATSRETGPANTGELFF